The 24 T cell receptor beta chains in this list originate from one sample, sequenced in a study of identical twins. One entry per CDR3 protein, called by TCRdb with MiXCR from the 5' RACE reads. This sample yields approximately 680,000 distinct CDR3 sequences, of which just over 7% are seen a single time; 1.6% belongs to the top ten. The same sample was also studied in work on yellow fever vaccine responses in identical twins.

Sequencing was performed on PBMCs. The receptors were gathered from a woman between 18 and 29 years old in good health.

This clonotype was detected ten times or more. This chain uses TRBV10-3 with TRBJ1-2; 7 bases fit TRBD1. Germline CDR1 reads ENHRY; CDR2 reads SYGVKD. The CDR3 loop spans 17 amino acids. Trimming removed 4 bases from V and 4 bases from J; junction bases left unmatched: 15. Written as DNA, the CDR3 is TGTGCCATCAGTGCTAGACAGGGAGGTTTGGAGGGCTATGGCTACACCTTC. Translated, it gives CAISARQGGLEGYGYTF.

This clonotype turned up a few times. The genes are TRBV5-1 and TRBJ2-3, with D possibly matching TRBD2 (5 bases). V lost 0 bases and J 6 bases, leaving 11 bases between the germline ends. Germline CDR1 is SGHRS and CDR2 is YFSETQ. The CDR3 contains 14 residues. The CDR3 nucleotides read TGCGCCAGCAGCTTGGATGGGAGTAAGGATACGCAGTATTTT. Protein product: CASSLDGSKDTQYF.

This clonotype was counted ten times or more. The V gene is TRBV4-2, the J gene TRBJ2-3; possible D gene TRBD2, 6 bases. The V end was cut by 1 base, the J end by 4 bases, with 12 bases between. In germline, CDR1 is LGHNA, CDR2 YNFKEQ. The CDR3 spans 15 residues. The DNA of the CDR3 is TGTGCCAGCAGCCAAGGTTTCGGGGAGGCAGATACGCAGTATTTT. This gives the protein CASSQGFGEADTQYF.

This clonotype showed up just a few times. This sequence joins TRBV6-1 and TRBJ2-3, with D perhaps TRBD1 (6 bases). The germline V and J ends were trimmed by 6 bases and 4 bases, with 17 bases remaining between them. CDR1 and CDR2 (germline): MNHNS, SASEGT. CDR3 length equals 15 residues. CDR3 protein: CASRSGQQLADTQYF. CDR3 DNA sequence: TGTGCCAGCAGATCAGGACAGCAACTTGCAGATACGCAGTATTTT.

This clonotype was found a few times. This rearrangement joins TRBV10-2 to TRBJ1-6; no clear D gene. The CDR3 totals 14 residues. Germline assignment: CDR1 WSHSY and CDR2 SAAADI. Trimming shortened V by 6 bases and J by 7 bases, and 13 bases separated the two germline ends. The CDR3: CASRPGPENSPLHF. CDR3 nucleotide sequence: TGCGCCAGCAGGCCGGGCCCCGAGAATTCACCCCTCCACTTT.

This clonotype was counted only a few times. V and J are TRBV11-2 and TRBJ2-7; 8 nucleotides agree with TRBD2. Trimming took 5 bases from V and 2 from J; bases not matched to a gene: 8. The CDR3 sequence is 15 residues long. Per the germline V gene, CDR1 is SGHAT and CDR2 is FQNNGV. The CDR3 nucleotides are TGTGCCAGCAGCACAGGAGTGGGACTAGCCTACGAGCAGTACGTC. As protein: CASSTGVGLAYEQYV.

This clonotype was seen at least ten times. This chain links TRBV4-1 with TRBJ1-2; maybe TRBD1 (6 bases). V gave up 3 bases and J gave up 5 bases, with 10 bases separating them. CDR3 length equals 13 residues. Looked up from germline, CDR1 is MGHRA and CDR2 is YSYEKL. Written as DNA, the CDR3 is TGCGCCAGCAGCCAGGACAGTAAATATGGCTACACCTTC. Amino acids: CASSQDSKYGYTF.

This clonotype was counted many times. This chain joins TRBV29-1 and TRBJ2-2; D not resolved. The ends were cut back, 4 bases at V and 6 bases at J, with 6 bases in the middle. Germline loops: CDR1 SQVTM, CDR2 ANQGSEA. The length of the CDR3 is 11 residues. The CDR3 nucleotides read TGCAGCGTTGGAGATCCCGGGGAGCTGTTTTTT. It yields the protein CSVGDPGELFF.

The J gene is TRBJ2-1, the V gene TRBV27; 10 positions match TRBD1. Trimming removed 2 bases from V and 5 bases from J; junction bases left unmatched: 24. The V gene's germline CDR1 is MNHEY and CDR2 SMNVEV (reference sequence). The length of the CDR3 is 22 residues. DNA of the CDR3: TGTGCCAGCAGTTTACGAGGAACGAAGGTACCGGGACAGGGGACCCTCAACAATGAGCAGTTCTTC. The encoded protein is CASSLRGTKVPGQGTLNNEQFF.

This clonotype was counted a few times. The chain recombines TRBV29-1 with TRBJ2-7; 7 positions match TRBD1. The CDR3 length is 16 residues. V gave up 8 bases and J gave up 4 bases; unmatched junction bases: 20. Germline CDR1 and CDR2: SQVTM and ANQGSEA. CDR3: CSIRRQGRQTRYEQYV. The CDR3 nucleotides read TGCAGCATTCGGCGACAGGGACGCCAAACTAGGTACGAGCAGTACGTC.

This clonotype was observed many times. J is TRBJ1-1 and V is TRBV4-2, with unresolved D. Trimming cost V 4 bases and J 5 bases, with 11 bases left between them. The CDR3 runs 13 residues. Germline V gene data show CDR1 as LGHNA and CDR2 as YNFKEQ. The CDR3 spells CASSPERLTEAFF. CDR3 bases: TGTGCCAGCAGCCCCGAAAGGTTAACTGAAGCTTTCTTT.

This rearrangement joins TRBV3-1 to TRBJ2-3; the D is unclear. Germline V gene data show CDR1 as LGHDT and CDR2 as YNNKEL (reference sequence). The CDR3 covers 14 residues. V lost 1 base to trimming and J lost 4 bases, with 9 bases between them. In DNA, the CDR3 is TGTGCCAGCAGCCAAGCTTATAGCCCAGATACGCAGTATTTT. This encodes CASSQAYSPDTQYF.

The table lists this clonotype with many counts. The chain links TRBV12-3 or TRBV12-4 to TRBJ1-1; TRBD1 might be the D (5 bases). The V gene lost 3 bases and the J gene lost 10 bases, with 12 bases spanning the gap. The CDR3 has 12 amino acids. The CDR3 bases are TGTGCCAGCAGTTTCCTCGGTCAGGGAGCTTTCTTT. Protein sequence: CASSFLGQGAFF.

This chain uses TRBV5-5 with TRBJ2-7; 7 nucleotides match TRBD1. V dropped 1 base and J dropped 1; count of bases not matched to a gene: 5. From germline, CDR1 is SGHKS and CDR2 YYEKEE (reference sequence). The CDR3 runs 15 residues. In nucleotides, the CDR3 is TGTGCCAGCAGCTTGACAGGGGCCTTGTCCTACGAGCAGTACGTC. It codes for CASSLTGALSYEQYV.

The rearrangement uses TRBV14 and TRBJ2-7, with unresolved D. The CDR3 runs to 13 residues. CDR1 and CDR2 (germline): SGHDN, FVKESK. V was shortened by 0 bases and J by 6 bases, with 9 bases between the two germline ends. The CDR3 nucleotides are TGTGCCAGCAGCCAAGACCCAGCTGGCGAGCAGTACGTC. Protein sequence: CASSQDPAGEQYV.

The rearrangement uses TRBV7-3 and TRBJ2-1, with 9 bases aligning to TRBD1. V shed 5 bases, J shed 0 bases, and the junction held 8 bases outside the gene matches. Germline V lookup: CDR1 SGHTA, CDR2 FQGTGA. The CDR3 runs to 17 residues. CDR3 region: CASSPQGAALSYNEQFF. Written as DNA, the CDR3 is TGTGCCAGCAGCCCACAGGGGGCTGCCCTCTCCTACAATGAGCAGTTCTTC.

The V and J genes are TRBV6-5 and TRBJ1-5; no reliable D call. The CDR3 runs 17 residues. Germline V gives CDR1 MNHEY, CDR2 SVGAGI. The V gene lost 0 bases and the J gene lost 1 base, with 13 bases spanning the gap. CDR3 nucleotides: TGTGCCAGCAGTTACTCGACAAGGTATGGAAGCAATCAGCCCCAGCATTTT. It translates to CASSYSTRYGSNQPQHF.

This chain uses TRBV24-1 with TRBJ1-1; TRBD1 might be the D (6 bases). This CDR3 is 13 amino acids long. Trimming took off 11 bases at V and 3 bases at J, with 15 bases between the two ends. Per the germline V gene, CDR1 is KGHDR and CDR2 is SFDVKD. The CDR3 DNA is TGTGCCAGCAGCAACAGGGAGTACACTGAAGCTTTCTTT. It encodes CASSNREYTEAFF.

This clonotype was detected a few times. This rearrangement joins TRBV2 to TRBJ2-5, with D unresolved. The CDR3 is 14 amino acids. The V gene lost 1 base and the J gene lost 5 bases, with 11 bases spanning the gap. CDR1 and CDR2 from the germline V gene are SNHLY and FYNNEI. The CDR3 region is CASSEGNRVETQYF. CDR3 nucleotide sequence: TGTGCCAGCAGTGAAGGGAATCGAGTCGAGACCCAGTACTTC. The entire variable domain, with the rest obtained from reference TRBV2 and TRBJ2-5, is as follows: EPEVTQTPSHQVTQMGQEVILRCVPISNHLYFYWYRQILGQKVEFLVSFYNNEISEKSEIFDDQFSVERPDGSNFTLKIRSTKLEDSAMYFCASSEGNRVETQYFGPGTRLLVL.

The chain joins TRBV9 to TRBJ2-2, with D perhaps given as TRBD1 or TRBD2 (5 bases each). This CDR3 contains 15 residues. Germline V lookup: CDR1 SGDLS, CDR2 YYNGEE. The V and J ends lost 3 bases and 2 bases respectively, with 11 bases between them. The CDR3 reads CASSAGTINTGELFF. DNA for the CDR3: TGTGCCAGCAGCGCCGGGACGATTAACACCGGGGAGCTGTTTTTT.

This clonotype has ten or more counts. The rearrangement joins TRBV5-1 to TRBJ2-1; TRBD2 matches 13 bases. The CDR3 extends over 16 amino acids. J gave up 5 bases and V 5 bases, and 7 bases lay outside the gene matches. Germline assignment: CDR1 SGHRS and CDR2 YFSETQ. CDR3 nucleotide sequence: TGCGCCAGCAGACCCGGGACTAGCGGGAACCACAATGAGCAGTTCTTC. This translates into CASRPGTSGNHNEQFF.

The rearrangement uses TRBV5-1 and TRBJ1-2; TRBD1 is a possible D gene (5 bases). Germline CDR1 reads SGHRS; CDR2 reads YFSETQ. CDR3 size: 12 residues. The ends were cut back, 5 bases at V and 2 bases at J, with 7 bases in the middle. The CDR3 protein is CASRTENYGYTF. CDR3 DNA sequence: TGCGCCAGCAGGACAGAAAACTATGGCTACACCTTC.

The table lists this clonotype with a few counts. V gene TRBV12-3 or TRBV12-4 combines with J gene TRBJ1-5; 8 nucleotides match TRBD1. The CDR3 has 16 residues. The junction had 15 bases not matched to a gene; V was cut back by 11 bases and J by 3 bases. DNA for the CDR3: TGTGCCGAGCTCCGACCTGACAGGGGACACAATCAGCCCCAGCATTTT. Translation gives CAELRPDRGHNQPQHF.

The V and J genes are TRBV3-1 and TRBJ2-1, with unresolved D. This CDR3 region has 15 residues. CDR1 LGHDT and CDR2 YNNKEL come from the germline V gene (reference sequence). Between the trimmed V and J ends, which lost 1 base and 0 bases, there was a span of 7 bases. CDR3 sequence (DNA): TGTGCCAGCAGCCAAGGGGATCCCTCCTACAATGAGCAGTTCTTC. Encoded protein: CASSQGDPSYNEQFF.